What follows describes a single T cell receptor (beta chain). Germline CDR1 and CDR2: KGHSH and LQKENI. V dropped 4 bases and J dropped 6 bases, with 19 bases sitting between them. This CDR3 is built from 15 residues. The data were obtained in a study of blood T cell repertoires in COVID-19. The authors' processing: The authors estimated nucleated cell counts from reference gene primer amplification. The table came from immunoSEQ multiplex PCR; TCRdb's copy has only in-frame clones and leaves some out. V, J and clone size are those of that table, while D and trimming were read from the DNA. Here the sample spans fewer than 300,000 clones, 85% being singletons.

The sequence was obtained from a woman in her fifties or sixties who had recovered from COVID-19. This sequence joins TRBV18 and TRBJ2-7, with D perhaps matching TRBD2 (5 bases). Sequenced: PBMCs or T cells enriched from blood (not recorded which). The DNA for the CDR3 is TGTGCCAGCTCACAGGCGCTTCTACTAGGAGCCGAGCAGTACTTC. Protein product: CASSQALLLGAEQYF.